The 5 T cell receptor beta chains below were found in one sample sequenced in a study of blood T cell repertoires in COVID-19. Only in-frame clones appear in the TCRdb table, and some are missing; sequencing was by immunoSEQ multiplex PCR. The sample consists of about 150,000 clones, about 90% of them appearing once. The sequencing sample was made of peripheral blood. All receptors derive from a man aged 50 to 59 with acute or convalescent COVID-19.

This chain uses TRBV7-2 with TRBJ2-1; possible D gene TRBD2, 5 bases. Between the trimmed V and J ends, which lost 0 bases and 10 bases, there was a span of 19 bases. Germline CDR1 reads SGHTA; CDR2 reads FQGNSA. CDR3 size: 16 residues. The CDR3 DNA is TGTGCCAGCAGCTTAGCTCTAGGGCGCGCCACGGGGGAGCAGTTCTTC. Translation gives CASSLALGRATGEQFF.

This clone was seen more than once but under ten times. This CDR3 is also generated by other DNA sequences in the sample. CDR3 sequence (DNA): TGTGCCAGCAGCCCTCCCGGGAACACTGAAGCTTTCTTT. Translating gives CASSPPGNTEAFF. The rearrangement uses TRBV28 and TRBJ1-1, with D unresolved. CDR3 size: 13 residues. Germline-derived CDR1 and CDR2 are MDHEN and SYDVKM. V dropped 6 bases and J dropped 1 base, with 9 bases sitting between them. The full variable domain, rest sourced from reference TRBV28 and TRBJ1-1, is DVKVTQSSRYLVKRTGEKVFLECVQDMDHENMFWYRQDPGLGLRLIYFSYDVKMKEKGDIPEGYSVSREKKERFSLILESASTNQTSMYLCASSPPGNTEAFFGQGTRLTVV.

The chain carries TRBV2 and TRBJ1-6; D remains unclear. The V end was cut by 2 bases, the J end by 10 bases, with 9 bases between. The CDR3 is 13 residues long. In germline, CDR1 is SNHLY, CDR2 FYNNEI. The CDR3 reads CASSELLGSPLHF. CDR3 nucleotide sequence: TGTGCCAGCAGTGAATTACTAGGCTCACCCCTCCACTTT.

The chain recombines TRBV7-2 with TRBJ1-5; 9 bases are shared with TRBD1. Germline V gene sequence: CDR1 SGHTA, CDR2 FQGNSA. V gave up 5 bases and J gave up 6 bases; unmatched junction bases: 8. This CDR3 contains 15 residues. In DNA form, the CDR3 reads TGTGCCAGCAGCCAAAATACAGGGGGCTCTCAGCCCCAGCATTTT. Protein: CASSQNTGGSQPQHF.

The CDR3 sequence is CASSSRDINQPQHF. The CDR3 bases are TGTGCCAGTAGCTCGCGGGATATCAATCAGCCCCAGCATTTT. The J gene is TRBJ1-5, the V gene TRBV19; D not resolved. The germline V gene has CDR1 LNHDA and CDR2 SQIVND (reference sequence). The CDR3 contains 14 residues. V lost 6 bases, J lost 3 bases, and 12 bases lay in between.